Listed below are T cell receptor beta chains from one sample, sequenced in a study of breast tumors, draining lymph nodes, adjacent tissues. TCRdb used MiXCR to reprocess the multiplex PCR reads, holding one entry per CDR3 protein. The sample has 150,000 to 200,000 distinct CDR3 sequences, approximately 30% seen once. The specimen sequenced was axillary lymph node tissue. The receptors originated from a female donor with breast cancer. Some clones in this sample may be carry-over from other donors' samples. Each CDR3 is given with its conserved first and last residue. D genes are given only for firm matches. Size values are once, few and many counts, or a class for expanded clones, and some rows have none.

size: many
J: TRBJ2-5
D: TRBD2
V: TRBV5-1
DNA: TGCGCCAGCAGCTCATCTAGCGGGGGGGGGCAAGAGACCCAGTACTTC
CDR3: CASSSSSGGGQETQYF

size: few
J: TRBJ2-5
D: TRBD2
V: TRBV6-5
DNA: TGTGCCAGCAGTCTCGGGGGGGTTCTCCAAGAGACCCAGTACTTC
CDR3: CASSLGGVLQETQYF

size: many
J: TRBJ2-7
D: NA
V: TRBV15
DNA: TGTGCCACCAGCAGAGAGGCAGGCCCGGGGGAGCAGTACTTC
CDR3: CATSREAGPGEQYF

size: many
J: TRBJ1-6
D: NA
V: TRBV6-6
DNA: TGTGCCAGCAGTCACTCGAACAGCCCTTGGTCACCCCTCCACTTT
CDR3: CASSHSNSPWSPLHF

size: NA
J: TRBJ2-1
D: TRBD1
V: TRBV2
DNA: TGTGCCAGCAGTGAAAGCGGGACAGGGGGGAATGAGCAGTTCTTC
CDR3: CASSESGTGGNEQFF

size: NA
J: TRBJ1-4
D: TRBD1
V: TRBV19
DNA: TGTGCCAGTAGTATAGAGGGACAGGGCGGAAAACTGTTTTTT
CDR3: CASSIEGQGGKLFF

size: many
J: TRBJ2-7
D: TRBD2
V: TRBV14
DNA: TGTGCCAGCAGCCTGACTAGCGGGTACTCCTACGAGCAGTACTTC
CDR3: CASSLTSGYSYEQYF

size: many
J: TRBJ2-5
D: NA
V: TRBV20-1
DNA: TGCAGTGCTAATCGGGCGAACGACCAAGAGACCCAGTACTTC
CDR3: CSANRANDQETQYF

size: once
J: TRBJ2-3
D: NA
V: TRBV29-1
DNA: TGCAGCGGAACGTTTCCCCAGTACAATGAGCAGTATTTT
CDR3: CSGTFPQYNEQYF

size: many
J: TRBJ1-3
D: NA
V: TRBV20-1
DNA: TGCAGTGCTTCTGACGGGCTAGGGAACACCATATATTTT
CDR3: CSASDGLGNTIYF

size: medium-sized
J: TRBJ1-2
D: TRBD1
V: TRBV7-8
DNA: TGTGCCAGCGGGCAGCAGGACAGGGCCTATGGCTACACCTTC
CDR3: CASGQQDRAYGYTF

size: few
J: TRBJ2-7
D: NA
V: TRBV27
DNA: TGTGCCAGCAGTTTAAACGTTGTCACGAGCTCCTACGAGCAGTACTTC
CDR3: CASSLNVVTSSYEQYF

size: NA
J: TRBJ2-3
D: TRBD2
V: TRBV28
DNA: TGTGCCAGCTGTTTATCGGGGGGGTACACAGATACGCAGTATTTT
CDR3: CASCLSGGYTDTQYF

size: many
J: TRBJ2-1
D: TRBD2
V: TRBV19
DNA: TGTGCCAGTAGTATAGATTTAGGAGCGGGAGAGGTCTGGAGAAATGAGCAGTTCTTC
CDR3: CASSIDLGAGEVWRNEQFF

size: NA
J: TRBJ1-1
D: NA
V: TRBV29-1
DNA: TGCAGCGTCCGACCCGGGACACAGAACACTGAAGCTTTCTTT
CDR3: CSVRPGTQNTEAFF

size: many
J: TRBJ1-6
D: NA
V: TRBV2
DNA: TGTGCCAGCAGTCGCAGGGGTGATTCACCCCTCCACTTT
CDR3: CASSRRGDSPLHF

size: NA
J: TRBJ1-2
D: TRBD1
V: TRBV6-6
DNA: TGTGCCAGCAGTCCCACAGGGGGCGAGGGCTACACCTTC
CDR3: CASSPTGGEGYTF

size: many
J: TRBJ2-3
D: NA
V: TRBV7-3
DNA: TGTGCCAGCAGCTTATCACCCCGCACAGATACGCAGTATTTT
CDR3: CASSLSPRTDTQYF

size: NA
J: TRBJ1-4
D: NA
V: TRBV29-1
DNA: TGCAGCGTCCGAGCGGGAGGAACTAATGGAAAACTGTTTTTT
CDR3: CSVRAGGTNGKLFF

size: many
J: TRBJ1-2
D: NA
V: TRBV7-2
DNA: TGTGCCAGCAGCTTAGTTGGCTCAGGTTGGGGCTACACCTTC
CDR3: CASSLVGSGWGYTF

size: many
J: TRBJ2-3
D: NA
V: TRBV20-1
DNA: TGCAGTGCTAGAGACCCCAGCGAAGGAGATACGCAGTATTTT
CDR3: CSARDPSEGDTQYF

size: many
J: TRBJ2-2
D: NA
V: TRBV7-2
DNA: TGTGCCAGCAGCTTAGCCCGGGCGACCGGGGAGCTGTTTTTT
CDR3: CASSLARATGELFF

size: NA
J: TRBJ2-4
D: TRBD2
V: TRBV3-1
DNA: TGTGCCAGCAGCTTAGTGTCTAGCGGGGGGATAGCCAAAAACATTCAGTACTTC
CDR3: CASSLVSSGGIAKNIQYF

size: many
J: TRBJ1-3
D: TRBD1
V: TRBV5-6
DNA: TGTGCCAGCAGCGCCCTGAGCAGGGACAGTCGGCGCACCATATATTTT
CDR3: CASSALSRDSRRTIYF

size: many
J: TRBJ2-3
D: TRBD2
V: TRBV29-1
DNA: TGCAGCGTAGGACTAGCGGGGGCGAGCACAGATACGCAGTATTTT
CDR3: CSVGLAGASTDTQYF

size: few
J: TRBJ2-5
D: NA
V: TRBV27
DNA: TGTGCCAGCAGTTTAGGGGCGGCAAAAGCGAGGGAGACCCAGTACTTC
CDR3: CASSLGAAKARETQYF

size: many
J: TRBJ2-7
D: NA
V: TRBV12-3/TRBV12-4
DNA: TGTGCCAGCAGTTTGTCGGAGGTCTACGAGCAGTACTTC
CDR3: CASSLSEVYEQYF

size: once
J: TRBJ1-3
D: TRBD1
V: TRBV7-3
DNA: TGTGCCAGCAGCCCCGCGGGACAGGGTAACTATGGCTACACCATATATTTT
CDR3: CASSPAGQGNYGYTIYF

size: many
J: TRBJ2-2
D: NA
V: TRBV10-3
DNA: TGTGCCATCAGTGAGTCAGTGAACGGGGAGCTGTTTTTT
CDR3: CAISESVNGELFF

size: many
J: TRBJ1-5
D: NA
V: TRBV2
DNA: TGTGCCAGCAGTGAACTAGGGGTTAATCAGCCCCAGCATTTT
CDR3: CASSELGVNQPQHF

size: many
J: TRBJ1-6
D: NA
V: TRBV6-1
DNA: TGTGCCAGCAGCCCCGGGATAGAGGGTTCACCCCTCCACTTT
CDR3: CASSPGIEGSPLHF

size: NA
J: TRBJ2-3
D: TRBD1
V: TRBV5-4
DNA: TGTGCCAGCAGCTTGGTTAGGACAGGGGAATCAGGTACGCAGTATTTT
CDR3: CASSLVRTGESGTQYF

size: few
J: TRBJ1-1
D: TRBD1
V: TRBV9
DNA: TGTGCCAGCAGCGATAGACAGGGTCTCGCGGCTGAAGCTTTCTTT
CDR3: CASSDRQGLAAEAFF

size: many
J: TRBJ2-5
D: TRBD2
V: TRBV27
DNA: TGTGCCAGCAGTTCCGGACTAGCGATAGAGACCCAGTACTTC
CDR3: CASSSGLAIETQYF

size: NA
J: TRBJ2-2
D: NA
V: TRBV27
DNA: TGTGCCAGCAGTTTCCCCCTCACCGGGGAGCTGTTTTTT
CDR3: CASSFPLTGELFF

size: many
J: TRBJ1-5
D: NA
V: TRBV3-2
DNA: TGTGCCAGCCGCACGAGGCCAGGCCAGCCCCAGCATTTT
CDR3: CASRTRPGQPQHF

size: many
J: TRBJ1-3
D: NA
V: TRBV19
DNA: TGTGCCAGTAGTATACAGGGTAGGGGAAACACCATATATTTT
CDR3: CASSIQGRGNTIYF

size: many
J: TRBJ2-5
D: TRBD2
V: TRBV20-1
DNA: TGCAGTGCTAGGGAACTAGCGGGGGCCCAAGAGACCCAGTACTTC
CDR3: CSARELAGAQETQYF

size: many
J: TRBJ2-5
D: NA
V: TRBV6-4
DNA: TGTGCCAGCAGTGACTCGAGCTCGGTTCGATTGTACTTC
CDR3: CASSDSSSVRLYF

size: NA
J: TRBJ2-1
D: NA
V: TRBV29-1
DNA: TGCAGCGGAGACCCGAACTACAATGAGCAGTTCTTC
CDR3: CSGDPNYNEQFF

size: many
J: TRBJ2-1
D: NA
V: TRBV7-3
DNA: TGTGCCAGCAGCTTATTGGGGTCCGGGCCGTATAATGAGCAGTTCTTC
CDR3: CASSLLGSGPYNEQFF

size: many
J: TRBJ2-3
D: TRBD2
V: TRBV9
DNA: TGTGCCAGCAGCATGGAAACAACTAGCGGGAATACAGATACGCAGTATTTT
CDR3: CASSMETTSGNTDTQYF

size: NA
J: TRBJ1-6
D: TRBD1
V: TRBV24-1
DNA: TGTGCCACCAGTGTGAGGGACAGAAACCTATCAGCCCTCCACTTT
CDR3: CATSVRDRNLSALHF

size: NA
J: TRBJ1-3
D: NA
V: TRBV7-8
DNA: TGTGCCAGCAGCCTCCTGCAGGGTGGAAACACCATATATTTT
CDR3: CASSLLQGGNTIYF

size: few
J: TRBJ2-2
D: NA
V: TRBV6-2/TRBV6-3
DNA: TGTGCCAGCAGCAGGGGAGTGGGGCAGGGCAACACCGGGGAGCTGTTTTTT
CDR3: CASSRGVGQGNTGELFF

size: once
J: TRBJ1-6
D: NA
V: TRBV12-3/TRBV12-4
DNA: TGTGCCAGCAGTTTCATGACGGGCCGGGATCCCTATAATTCACCCCTCCACTTT
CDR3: CASSFMTGRDPYNSPLHF

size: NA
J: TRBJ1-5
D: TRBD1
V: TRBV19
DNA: TGTGCCAGTAGTATACGGACAGGGCGAGGTCAGCCCCAGCATTTT
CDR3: CASSIRTGRGQPQHF

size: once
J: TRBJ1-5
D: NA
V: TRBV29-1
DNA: TGCAGCGTTGACTGGGGGCCTGATAGCAATCAGCCCCAGCATTTT
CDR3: CSVDWGPDSNQPQHF

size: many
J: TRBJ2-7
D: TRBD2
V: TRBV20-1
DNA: TGCAGTGCTAGACCCTCCCCCCCTTCGACTAGCGGGGAGGAGCAGTACTTC
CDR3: CSARPSPPSTSGEEQYF

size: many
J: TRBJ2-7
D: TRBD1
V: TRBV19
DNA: TGTGCCAGTAGTACCCGACAGGGGTCGTTCTCCTACGAGCAGTACTTC
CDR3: CASSTRQGSFSYEQYF

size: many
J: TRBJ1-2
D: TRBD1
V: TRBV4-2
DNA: TGTGCCAGCAGCCAAGATGAGACAGGGATCTCTGGCTACACCTTC
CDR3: CASSQDETGISGYTF

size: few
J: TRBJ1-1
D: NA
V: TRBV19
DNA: TGTGCCAGTAGTGTCCGGGACGGGGGTGGCACTGAAGCTTTCTTT
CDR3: CASSVRDGGGTEAFF

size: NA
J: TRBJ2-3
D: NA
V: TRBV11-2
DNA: TGTGCCAGCAGCTTCCATTGGGGGCCCTCGCTCACAGATACGCAGTATTTT
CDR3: CASSFHWGPSLTDTQYF

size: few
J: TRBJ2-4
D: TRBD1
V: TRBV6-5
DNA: TGTGCCAGCAGTCTACAGGGGGCTAGGAACATTCAGTACTTC
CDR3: CASSLQGARNIQYF

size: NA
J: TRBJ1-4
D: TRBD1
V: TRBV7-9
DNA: TGTGCCAGCAGCTTAGGGGGGACAGCTTCTGGAAAACTGTTTTTT
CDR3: CASSLGGTASGKLFF

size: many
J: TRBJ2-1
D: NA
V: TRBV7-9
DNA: TGTGCCAGCAGCCCCCGTAATCACGGCTTCAATGAGCAGTTCTTC
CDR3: CASSPRNHGFNEQFF

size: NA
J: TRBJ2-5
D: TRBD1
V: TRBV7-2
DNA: TGTGCCAGCAGCTTCGACAGGGCTGTTTTC
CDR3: CASSFDRAVF